Following are 22 T cell receptor beta chains from one sample sequenced in a study of blood T cell repertoires in COVID-19. TCRdb keeps only in-frame clones here, not all; method: immunoSEQ multiplex PCR. Seen here are 150,000 to 200,000 clones, approximately 78% observed once, and the top ten hold approximately 10%. The material sequenced was peripheral blood. Receptors originate from a human donor in a cohort sampled during active COVID-19.

In its sample, this clone was seen a few times. The chain recombines TRBV19 with TRBJ1-2; the match to TRBD1 covers 7 bases. The J segment lost 3 bases and the V segment lost 4 bases, leaving 11 bases of the junction unmatched. Germline V gene sequence: CDR1 LNHDA, CDR2 SQIVND (reference sequence). This CDR3 has 16 amino acids. The CDR3 region is CASSRGTESRYYGYTF. The CDR3 nucleotides are TGTGCCAGTAGTAGAGGGACAGAATCCCGATACTATGGCTACACCTTC. Together with reference TRBV19 and TRBJ1-2, the CDR3 gives the full variable domain: DGGITQSPKYLFRKEGQNVTLSCEQNLNHDAMYWYRQDPGQGLRLIYYSQIVNDFQKGDIAEGYSVSREKKESFPLTVTSAQKNPTAFYLCASSRGTESRYYGYTFGSGTRLTVV.

This clone is a singleton in its sample. As DNA, the CDR3 is TGTGCCAGCAGCTCGGGACAGGGGGCGTCCTACGAGCAGTACTTC. This encodes CASSSGQGASYEQYF. This chain joins TRBV7-9 and TRBJ2-7; 12 bases match TRBD1. Germline V gene lookup returns CDR1 SEHNR and CDR2 FQNEAQ (reference sequence). The CDR3 length is 15 residues. V was pared by 4 bases and J by 1 base, with 2 bases of the junction left unmatched.

In this sample, this clone turned up once. This chain links TRBV6-5 with TRBJ2-5, with a weak D call TRBD2 (6 bases). This CDR3 comprises 14 residues. V lost 8 bases, J lost 4 bases, and 17 bases lay in between. The germline gives CDR1 MNHEY, CDR2 SVGAGI. This CDR3 is CASVTSGGRETQYF. For the CDR3, the DNA is TGTGCCAGCGTTACCTCCGGGGGAAGAGAGACCCAGTACTTC.

This clone turned up a few times. The chain couples TRBV5-1 to TRBJ2-1; D is perhaps TRBD2 (5 bases). V lost 0 bases and J 12 bases, leaving 19 bases between the germline ends. This CDR3 comprises 15 residues. CDR1 and CDR2 (germline): SGHRS, YFSETQ. For the CDR3, the DNA is TGCGCCAGCAGCTTGGCCCACATTGGGGTGGGGAGGCAGTTCTTC. It encodes CASSLAHIGVGRQFF.

The rearrangement joins TRBV14 to TRBJ1-6; 10 bases agree with TRBD1. The germline V gene has CDR1 SGHDN and CDR2 FVKESK. V lost 1 base and J lost 2; bases outside the gene matches: 5. The CDR3 loop spans 18 amino acids. CDR3 bases: TGTGCCAGCAGCCAAGCCCGGGACAGGGGTACCTATAATTCACCCCTCCACTTT. Translating it yields CASSQARDRGTYNSPLHF.

The gene calls are TRBV7-8 and TRBJ1-3; maybe TRBD1 (5 bases). This CDR3 contains 14 residues. Per germline, CDR1 SGHVS and CDR2 FQNEAQ. V dropped 4 bases and J dropped 2 bases, with 9 bases sitting between them. CDR3 coding DNA: TGTGCCAGCAGCTCCGGGGGGACTGGAAACACCATATATTTT. It translates to CASSSGGTGNTIYF.

This sequence joins TRBV4-3 and TRBJ1-2; D might be TRBD1 (5 bases). This CDR3 has 13 residues. Germline lookup yields CDR1 LGHNA and CDR2 YSLEER. V gave up 0 bases and J gave up 6 bases, with 8 bases separating them. The CDR3 is CASSQDRGHGYTF. The DNA of the CDR3 is TGCGCCAGCAGCCAAGATAGGGGTCATGGCTACACCTTC.

This chain connects TRBV11-2 to TRBJ2-1, with 11 nucleotides matching TRBD2. The V gene's germline CDR1 is SGHAT and CDR2 FQNNGV. The CDR3 loop spans 13 amino acids. Germline trimming cut 5 bases from V and 8 bases from J; bases unmatched to any gene: 2. CDR3 protein: CASSKLAGDEQFF. For the CDR3, the DNA is TGTGCCAGCAGCAAACTAGCGGGGGATGAGCAGTTCTTC.

This chain uses TRBV19 with TRBJ2-1; D may be TRBD2 (6 bases). CDR1 is LNHDA, CDR2 SQIVND, per germline (reference sequence). Trimming took 5 bases from V and 5 from J, leaving 13 bases between them. The CDR3 extends over 14 amino acids. DNA of the CDR3: TGTGCCAGTAGTTTTGGAGGGAGGCACAATGAGCAGTTCTTC. Protein product: CASSFGGRHNEQFF.

The CDR3 coding sequence is TGTGCCAGCAAGAGGGGACTTTTCACAGATACGCAGTATTTT. It is translated as CASKRGLFTDTQYF. This chain connects TRBV6-5 to TRBJ2-3; the D gene is possibly TRBD2 (6 bases). CDR3 length equals 14 residues. V was cut by 7 bases and J by 2 bases, with 13 bases left in between. Germline loops: CDR1 MNHEY, CDR2 SVGAGI.

The V gene is TRBV11-2, the J gene TRBJ2-3; D gene ambiguous. Germline V gene data show CDR1 as SGHAT and CDR2 as FQNNGV. The CDR3 sequence is 12 residues long. Trimming stripped 4 bases from V and 2 bases from J, with 4 bases between. Here the CDR3 reads CASSSYTDTQYF. The CDR3 DNA follows: TGTGCCAGCAGCTCTTACACAGATACGCAGTATTTT.

The chain couples TRBV7-2 to TRBJ2-7; TRBD1 agrees at 10 bases. The V gene's germline CDR1 is SGHTA and CDR2 FQGNSA. The CDR3 is made up of 13 amino acids. V lost 3 bases, J lost 12 bases, and 8 bases stayed unmatched. The CDR3 loop reads CASSFTGQGIAYF. DNA of the CDR3: TGTGCCAGCAGCTTCACGGGACAGGGGATAGCGTACTTC.

The chain uses TRBV4-3 and TRBJ1-2; a possible D gene is TRBD1 (6 bases). The germline V and J ends were trimmed by 1 base and 4 bases, with 16 bases remaining between them. The CDR3 extends over 16 amino acids. Germline loops: CDR1 LGHNA, CDR2 YSLEER. The CDR3 sequence: CASSQVSSGESYGYTF. As DNA, the CDR3 is TGCGCCAGCAGCCAAGTATCTTCAGGGGAAAGCTATGGCTACACCTTC.

CDR3 residues: CASSLTGYSNQPQHF. In nucleotides, the CDR3 is TGTGCCAGCAGTTTAACAGGGTATAGCAATCAGCCCCAGCATTTT. This sequence joins TRBV27 and TRBJ1-5, with D maybe TRBD1 (6 bases). This CDR3 has 15 residues. Looked up from germline, CDR1 is MNHEY and CDR2 is SMNVEV (reference sequence). V lost 2 bases to trimming and J lost 0 bases, with 8 bases between them.

The CDR3, as DNA: TGTGCCAGCAGCTTCCGCGGACTAGCGGGGGGGAATGAGCAGTTCTTC. Its protein is CASSFRGLAGGNEQFF. This chain connects TRBV5-6 to TRBJ2-1; 15 nucleotides align to TRBD2. Germline lookup yields CDR1 SGHDT and CDR2 YYEEEE. With V trimmed by 2 bases and J by 7 bases, 4 bases remained unmatched. The CDR3 has 16 residues. Full variable domain (missing parts from reference TRBV5-6 and TRBJ2-1): DAGVTQSPTHLIKTRGQQVTLRCSPKSGHDTVSWYQQALGQGPQFIFQYYEEEERQRGNFPDRFSGHQFPNYSSELNVNALLLGDSALYLCASSFRGLAGGNEQFFGPGTRLTVL.

This sequence joins TRBV28 and TRBJ1-1; possibly TRBD1 for D (6 bases). Trimming shortened V by 5 bases and J by 4 bases, and 14 bases separated the two germline ends. CDR1 is MDHEN, CDR2 SYDVKM, per germline. This CDR3 contains 14 residues. CDR3 sequence: CASSPPGGLTEAFF. CDR3 in DNA: TGTGCCAGCAGTCCGCCCGGGGGGCTCACTGAAGCTTTCTTT. The whole variable domain, filled in from reference TRBV28 and TRBJ1-1, reads DVKVTQSSRYLVKRTGEKVFLECVQDMDHENMFWYRQDPGLGLRLIYFSYDVKMKEKGDIPEGYSVSREKKERFSLILESASTNQTSMYLCASSPPGGLTEAFFGQGTRLTVV.

The chain is built from TRBV18 and TRBJ2-7, with D uncertain. CDR3 length equals 14 residues. V shed 6 bases and J shed 2 bases, with 14 bases lying between them. The germline V gene has CDR1 KGHSH and CDR2 LQKENI. CDR3 DNA sequence: TGTGCCAGCTCGGAACCTGGAGTAACCTACGAGCAGTACTTC. Residues: CASSEPGVTYEQYF.

Concerning this clone itself: At the DNA level, this CDR3 is encoded by other sequences in the same sample as well. V usage is TRBV11-3 and J usage is TRBJ1-1; D may be TRBD1 (6 bases). V was trimmed by 5 bases and J by 1 base, leaving 8 bases between them. CDR3 length equals 13 residues. The germline CDR1 and CDR2 sequences are SGHNT and YENEEA. CDR3 amino acids: CASSLGANTEAFF. CDR3 sequence (DNA): TGTGCCAGCAGCCTGGGGGCGAACACTGAAGCTTTCTTT.

The chain has TRBV25-1 and TRBJ1-4; TRBD1 might be the D (5 bases). Germline V gene data show CDR1 as MGHDK and CDR2 as SYGVNS. Between the trimmed V and J ends, which lost 7 bases and 4 bases, there was a span of 10 bases. The CDR3 runs 13 residues. The CDR3 DNA reads TGTGCCAGCACACAGGCGATTAATGAAAAACTGTTTTTT. Its translation: CASTQAINEKLFF.

The chain is built from TRBV5-5 and TRBJ2-7; D may be TRBD2 (5 bases). CDR1 and CDR2 from the germline V gene are SGHKS and YYEKEE (reference sequence). This CDR3 is 13 amino acids long. V was clipped by 3 bases and J by 2 bases, with 9 bases between them. The CDR3 spells CASSWRPTYEQYF. CDR3 coding DNA: TGTGCCAGCAGCTGGAGGCCGACCTACGAGCAGTACTTC. The full variable domain, with the rest looked up from reference TRBV5-5 and TRBJ2-7, is DAGVTQSPTHLIKTRGQQVTLRCSPISGHKSVSWYQQVLGQGPQFIFQYYEKEERGRGNFPDRFSARQFPNYSSELNVNALLLGDSALYLCASSWRPTYEQYFGPGTRLTVT.

The genes are TRBV27 and TRBJ2-3; the D gene is possibly TRBD1 (6 bases). This CDR3 is 15 amino acids long. V lost 2 bases to trimming and J lost 4 bases, with 13 bases between them. Germline V gives CDR1 MNHEY, CDR2 SMNVEV (reference sequence). The CDR3 is CASSLMDRPPDTQYF. CDR3 DNA: TGTGCCAGCAGTTTAATGGACAGACCGCCAGATACGCAGTATTTT.

This chain connects TRBV5-1 to TRBJ2-1; TRBD2 is a possible D gene (6 bases). The ends were cut back, 4 bases at V and 7 bases at J, with 9 bases in the middle. Germline-derived CDR1 and CDR2 are SGHRS and YFSETQ. This CDR3 region has 12 residues. In DNA form, the CDR3 reads TGCGCCAGCAGCCTCGCGGGGAATGAGCAGTTCTTC. It specifies CASSLAGNEQFF.